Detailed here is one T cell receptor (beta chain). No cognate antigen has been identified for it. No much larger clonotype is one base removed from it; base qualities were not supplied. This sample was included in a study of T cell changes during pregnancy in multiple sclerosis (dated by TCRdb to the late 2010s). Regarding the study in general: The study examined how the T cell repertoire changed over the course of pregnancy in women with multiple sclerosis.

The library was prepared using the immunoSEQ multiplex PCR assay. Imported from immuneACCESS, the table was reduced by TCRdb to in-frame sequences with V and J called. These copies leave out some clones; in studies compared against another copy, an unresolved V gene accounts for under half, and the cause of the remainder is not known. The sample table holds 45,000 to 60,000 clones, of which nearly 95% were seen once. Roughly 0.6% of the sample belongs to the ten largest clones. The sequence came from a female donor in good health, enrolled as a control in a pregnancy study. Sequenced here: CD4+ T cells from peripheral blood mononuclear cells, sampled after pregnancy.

CDR3 protein: CASSLGWDRGHQPQHF. In nucleotides, the sequence is TGTGCCAGCAGTTTAGGTTGGGACAGGGGGCATCAGCCCCAGCATTTT. The chain employs TRBV28 and TRBJ1-5; 12 middle bases align to TRBD1. After removal of 2 bases from V and 5 bases from J, the junction retains 4 bases not matched to a gene. The CDR3 measures 16 amino acids from cysteine to phenylalanine. Of all the DNA, just the CDR3 is kept, 48 bases in frame from base 1. CDR1 and CDR2 are read off the germline V gene as MDHEN and SYDVKM.